The 25 T cell receptor beta chains reported below all come from one sample, sequenced in a study of cytomegalovirus exposure and HLA in healthy donors. Amplification used 60 Vbeta primers and 13 Jbeta primers. This table comes from immunoSEQ multiplex PCR, and its TCRdb copy is limited to in-frame clones, with some not included. The data hold some 150,000 clones, with about 64% observed a single time. Material for sequencing was PBMCs. Receptor source: a woman aged 55-70 years in good health and CMV-seropositive.

The genes are TRBV7-8 and TRBJ2-2, with TRBD2 matching 7 bases. The length of the CDR3 is 15 residues. The junction had 6 bases not matched to a gene; V was cut back by 6 bases and J by 2 bases. The germline V gene encodes CDR1 SGHVS and CDR2 FQNEAQ. CDR3 sequence (DNA): TGTGCCAGCAGTTTCAGCGGGATAAACACCGGGGAGCTGTTTTTT. Protein product: CASSFSGINTGELFF.

The chain employs TRBV28 and TRBJ1-1; no reliable D call. The V end lost 2 bases, the J end lost 1 base, and 11 bases lay between the germline ends. The CDR3 is 15 amino acids. Per germline, CDR1 MDHEN and CDR2 SYDVKM. CDR3 sequence: CASSLDRVKNTEAFF. The CDR3 DNA is TGTGCCAGCAGTTTAGACCGGGTAAAGAACACTGAAGCTTTCTTT.

The chain recombines TRBV9 with TRBJ1-5; TRBD1 might be the D (6 bases). Trimming removed 4 bases at V and 3 bases at J, with 17 bases between. The length of the CDR3 is 16 residues. Germline V CDR1 and CDR2: SGDLS, YYNGEE. The CDR3 coding sequence is TGTGCCAGCAGCCTCCGTACCAGGGGTATCAATCAGCCCCAGCATTTT. The encoded protein is CASSLRTRGINQPQHF.

This clone was seen just once. The chain links TRBV21-1 to TRBJ1-6; the table's D call, TRBD1, has no DNA check behind it. TRBV21-1 is an annotated pseudogene. This CDR3 has 15 residues. The CDR3 region has the DNA TGTGCCAGCAGCGCTCCGGACAGGGTTGATTCACCCCTCCACTTT. Translating gives CASSAPDRVDSPLHF.

The chain is built from TRBV4-1 and TRBJ2-2, with D maybe TRBD1 (6 bases). This CDR3 is 19 amino acids long. Germline V CDR1 and CDR2: MGHRA, YSYEKL. V lost 4 bases and J lost 0, with 21 bases in between. The CDR3 DNA is TGCGCCAGCAGCCCAATCCCCCTCAACAGGGTTACGAACACCGGGGAGCTGTTTTTT. Its translation: CASSPIPLNRVTNTGELFF.

The chain uses TRBV2 and TRBJ1-1, with TRBD1 matching 7 bases. The germline CDR1 and CDR2 sequences are SNHLY and FYNNEI. CDR3 length: 14 amino acids. Unmatched junction bases numbered 7, after V lost 8 bases and J lost 1 base. CDR3 bases: TGTGCCAGCGTGCGGCAGGGGGGGAACACTGAAGCTTTCTTT. Its translation is CASVRQGGNTEAFF.

V usage is TRBV27 and J usage is TRBJ2-3; perhaps TRBD2 as D (7 bases). Per the germline V gene, CDR1 is MNHEY and CDR2 is SMNVEV (reference sequence). The length of the CDR3 is 15 residues. V was shortened by 2 bases and J by 5 bases, with 14 bases between the two germline ends. CDR3 residues: CASSLTRGHIDTQYF. CDR3 nucleotide sequence: TGTGCCAGCAGTTTAACGCGGGGGCATATAGATACGCAGTATTTT.

The chain uses TRBV11-3 and TRBJ2-7; 7 nucleotides line up with TRBD2. Trimming at V came to 6 bases and at J to 1 base, leaving 9 bases not matched to a gene. Germline CDR1 SGHNT, CDR2 YENEEA. The CDR3 extends over 15 amino acids. The DNA of the CDR3 is TGTGCCAGCAGTCCGTCTAGCGGAGGGTCCTACGAGCAGTACTTC. The encoded protein is CASSPSSGGSYEQYF.

The chain recombines TRBV5-1 with TRBJ2-1; 8 nucleotides match TRBD2. Unmatched junction bases numbered 9, after V lost 4 bases and J lost 6 bases. This CDR3 has 15 amino acids. Germline values: CDR1 SGHRS, CDR2 YFSETQ. DNA of the CDR3: TGCGCCAGCAGCGCAGCGGGAGTCGAAACCAATGAGCAGTTCTTC. Translation gives CASSAAGVETNEQFF.

The gene calls are TRBV5-1 and TRBJ2-1; TRBD2 matches at 8 bases. Germline V gene sequence: CDR1 SGHRS, CDR2 YFSETQ. The trim removed 3 bases at V and 2 bases at J, leaving 10 bases unmatched. This CDR3 has 17 residues. In DNA form, the CDR3 reads TGCGCCAGCAGCTCACCCGGGGGTAGCGGGGCCTACAATGAGCAGTTCTTC. This codes for CASSSPGGSGAYNEQFF.

The rearrangement links TRBV4-2 to TRBJ1-5, with 7 nucleotides matching TRBD1. Per germline, CDR1 LGHNA and CDR2 YNFKEQ. The CDR3 spans 15 residues. Unmatched junction bases numbered 3, after V lost 1 base and J lost 3 bases. The CDR3 DNA sequence: TGTGCCAGCAGCCAAGGGACAGGACTCAATCAGCCCCAGCATTTT. It codes for CASSQGTGLNQPQHF.

V usage is TRBV4-3 and J usage is TRBJ2-2; D remains unclear. Trimming removed 2 bases at V and 2 bases at J, with 6 bases between. The V gene's germline CDR1 is LGHNA and CDR2 YSLEER. The length of the CDR3 is 14 residues. The CDR3 sequence is CASSQHGNTGELFF. CDR3 DNA sequence: TGCGCCAGCAGCCAACACGGTAACACCGGGGAGCTGTTTTTT.

This clone has just one count. V is TRBV7-6 and J is TRBJ2-5, with 10 bases aligning to TRBD2. The germline gives CDR1 SGHVS, CDR2 FNYEAQ. The CDR3 consists of 13 residues. The junction had 0 bases not matched to a gene; V was cut back by 1 base and J by 7 bases. CDR3 protein: CASSLGLAGTQYF. Written as DNA, the CDR3 is TGTGCCAGCAGCTTAGGACTAGCGGGGACCCAGTACTTC.

The V and J genes are TRBV27 and TRBJ1-4, with unresolved D. CDR1 and CDR2 (germline): MNHEY, SMNVEV (reference sequence). The CDR3 loop spans 14 amino acids. Trimming stripped 3 bases from V and 0 bases from J, with 5 bases between. The CDR3 reads CASSLSSTNEKLFF. In DNA, the CDR3 is TGTGCCAGCAGTTTGAGCTCAACTAATGAAAAACTGTTTTTT.

This clone was seen just once. The V and J genes are TRBV30 and TRBJ1-6; TRBD1 aligns across 7 bases. There are 13 residues in the CDR3. Looked up from germline, CDR1 is GTSNPN and CDR2 is SVGIG (reference sequence). With 6 bases clipped from V and 9 bases from J, the junction kept 8 bases outside the gene matches. As DNA, the CDR3 is TGTGCCTGCCTGCAGGGGGATGGTTCACCCCTCCACTTT. It codes for CACLQGDGSPLHF. The complete variable domain, with remaining parts taken from reference TRBV30 and TRBJ1-6, reads SQTIHQWPATLVQPVGSPLSLECTVEGTSNPNLYWYRQAAGRGLQLLFYSVGIGQISSEVPQNLSASRPQDRQFILSSKKLLLSDSGFYLCACLQGDGSPLHFGNGTRLTVT.

The CDR3 protein is CASSLGTGSNEQYF. The CDR3 DNA sequence: TGCGCCAGCAGCTTAGGGACAGGGAGCAACGAGCAGTACTTC. This rearrangement joins TRBV5-1 to TRBJ2-7; TRBD1 matches at 9 bases. J lost 5 bases, V lost 2 bases, and 5 bases had no gene match. Germline lookup yields CDR1 SGHRS and CDR2 YFSETQ. This CDR3 contains 14 residues.

This chain links TRBV2 with TRBJ1-2; 8 bases agree with TRBD1. The V and J ends lost 9 bases and 3 bases, in that order; junction bases with no gene match: 6. The CDR3 length is 13 residues. Germline V gene lookup returns CDR1 SNHLY and CDR2 FYNNEI. CDR3 region: CASSTGADYGYTF. CDR3 DNA: TGTGCCAGTTCGACAGGGGCAGACTATGGCTACACCTTC. Using reference TRBV2 and TRBJ1-2 for the parts outside the CDR3, the full variable domain is EPEVTQTPSHQVTQMGQEVILRCVPISNHLYFYWYRQILGQKVEFLVSFYNNEISEKSEIFDDQFSVERPDGSNFTLKIRSTKLEDSAMYFCASSTGADYGYTFGSGTRLTVV.

This clone has only a few counts. The chain is built from TRBV10-3 and TRBJ1-1, with 9 bases that match TRBD1. The CDR3 contains 12 residues. V was clipped by 10 bases and J by 9 bases; unmatched bases: 9. The germline gives CDR1 ENHRY, CDR2 SYGVKD. CDR3 bases: TGTGCCACCACAGGGGGCCCCCGGAAAGCTTTCTTT. Its protein is CATTGGPRKAFF.

In this sample, this clone turned up a few times. V and J are TRBV6-5 and TRBJ2-7; perhaps TRBD1 as D (5 bases). Germline V gene lookup returns CDR1 MNHEY and CDR2 SVGAGI. The CDR3 sequence is 13 residues long. V lost 4 bases, J lost 7 bases, and 14 bases lay in between. CDR3 in DNA: TGTGCCAGCAGTTCCACAGGACGTGGGGAGCAGTACTTC. Its translation is CASSSTGRGEQYF.

The chain couples TRBV14 to TRBJ2-1; 12 bases fit TRBD2. The V gene end was trimmed by 4 bases and the J gene end by 5 bases; junction bases not matched to a gene: 0. The CDR3 is 14 amino acids. CDR1 and CDR2 from the germline V gene are SGHDN and FVKESK. The CDR3 DNA sequence: TGTGCCAGCAGCCGACTAGCGGGGGACAATGAGCAGTTCTTC. It codes for CASSRLAGDNEQFF. Filled out from reference TRBV14 and TRBJ2-1, the complete variable domain reads EAGVTQFPSHSVIEKGQTVTLRCDPISGHDNLYWYRRVMGKEIKFLLHFVKESKQDESGMPNNRFLAERTGGTYSTLKVQPAELEDSGVYFCASSRLAGDNEQFFGPGTRLTVL.

The genes are TRBV6-5 and TRBJ2-5; perhaps TRBD2 as D (6 bases). Between the trimmed V and J ends, which lost 6 bases and 8 bases, there was a span of 16 bases. Germline CDR1 reads MNHEY; CDR2 reads SVGAGI. The CDR3 is 13 amino acids. As DNA, the CDR3 is TGTGCCAGCAGCCCCACGATGGGGGGTACCCAGTACTTC. It codes for CASSPTMGGTQYF.

Only a few counts were recorded for this clone. This chain connects TRBV4-1 to TRBJ2-2; 7 bases line up with TRBD1. The J segment lost 4 bases and the V segment lost 1 base, leaving 0 bases of the junction unmatched. CDR1 MGHRA and CDR2 YSYEKL come from the germline V gene. This CDR3 is 14 amino acids long. For the CDR3, the DNA is TGCGCCAGCAGCCAAGGGGACAGCACCGGGGAGCTGTTTTTT. Protein sequence: CASSQGDSTGELFF.

This clone has just a few counts. This rearrangement joins TRBV5-1 to TRBJ2-7, with 8 bases matching TRBD2. The trim removed 7 bases at V and 2 bases at J, leaving 8 bases unmatched. Germline V gives CDR1 SGHRS, CDR2 YFSETQ. This CDR3 spans 14 amino acids. This chain's CDR3 is CASGTGGPAYEQYF. CDR3 sequence (DNA): TGCGCCAGCGGGACGGGGGGGCCTGCCTACGAGCAGTACTTC.

The chain couples TRBV30 to TRBJ2-1, with a weak D call TRBD2 (5 bases). This CDR3 comprises 17 residues. Trimming removed 0 bases from V and 0 bases from J, with 15 bases in between. Germline values: CDR1 GTSNPN, CDR2 SVGIG (reference sequence). In DNA form, the CDR3 reads TGTGCCTGGAGTGTACCCTTGACAACTAGCTCCTACAATGAGCAGTTCTTC. Protein: CAWSVPLTTSSYNEQFF.

This clone was counted only a few times. This chain joins TRBV9 and TRBJ2-4, with D tentatively TRBD1 (7 bases). Germline V gene lookup returns CDR1 SGDLS and CDR2 YYNGEE. The CDR3 spans 15 residues. V lost 0 bases and J 6 bases, leaving 13 bases between the germline ends. DNA for the CDR3: TGTGCCAGCAGCGTAGCAGGGGGAGGCGGAAACATTCAGTACTTC. This sequence encodes CASSVAGGGGNIQYF.